This T cell receptor beta chain was obtained from a study of blood T cell repertoires in COVID-19. Whole-study context: The cDNA or gDNA used as material had been derived from T cells, B-cell-depleted T cells, or PBMCs.

V was clipped by 2 bases and J by 2 bases; unmatched bases: 11. CDR1 and CDR2 from the germline V gene are MDHEN and SYDVKM. CDR3 length: 18 amino acids. In the original processing: Reference gene primer amplification gave nucleated cell count estimates. Profiling relied on immunoSEQ multiplex PCR, and the TCRdb table lists in-frame clones only, not all of them. D and trimming were read from the DNA, whereas the V and J calls and clone size are those reported in that table. The sample includes around 150,000 clones, about 86% of them seen just once. In its sample, this clone was seen once. This clonotype was obtained from a man between 60 and 75 years old with acute or convalescent COVID-19. Sequencing input: peripheral blood. The chain employs TRBV28 and TRBJ1-5, with 8 bases aligning to TRBD1. CDR3: CASSLATGQGRGNQPQHF. For the CDR3, the DNA is TGTGCCAGCAGTTTAGCCACCGGACAGGGCCGGGGCAATCAGCCCCAGCATTTT. The full variable domain, rest sourced from reference TRBV28 and TRBJ1-5, is DVKVTQSSRYLVKRTGEKVFLECVQDMDHENMFWYRQDPGLGLRLIYFSYDVKMKEKGDIPEGYSVSREKKERFSLILESASTNQTSMYLCASSLATGQGRGNQPQHFGDGTRLSIL.